This is a list of T cell receptor beta chains from one sample in a study of blood T cell repertoires in COVID-19. Assay used: immunoSEQ multiplex PCR; TCRdb lists only in-frame clones, some missing. The table has about 110,000 clones, around 90% seen once. The sequenced sample was peripheral blood. All receptors derive from a woman aged 45-59 years with active or convalescent COVID-19. Each CDR3 is given with its conserved first and last residue. D genes are given only for firm matches. Size is stated for part of the rows, as once, few or many counts, or as a class when the clone is expanded.

D gene	CDR3 length	J gene	clone size	V gene	CDR3 protein	CDR3 DNA
TRBD2	16	TRBJ2-1	NA	TRBV28	CASRASGRGRYNEQFF	TGTGCCAGCAGGGCTAGCGGGAGAGGTCGCTACAATGAGCAGTTCTTC
NA	13	TRBJ2-2	NA	TRBV9	CASSAKNTGELFF	TGTGCCAGCAGCGCAAAGAACACCGGGGAGCTGTTTTTT
NA	13	TRBJ1-1	NA	TRBV30	CAWSLGAKTEAFF	TGTGCCTGGAGTTTGGGGGCGAAAACTGAAGCTTTCTTT
TRBD2	17	TRBJ2-1	NA	TRBV7-3	CANPTSGSHSIYNEQFF	TGTGCCAACCCGACTAGCGGGAGTCACTCCATCTACAATGAGCAGTTCTTC
NA	14	TRBJ1-1	NA	TRBV2	CASSSRGMNTEAFF	TGTGCCAGCAGTTCTAGGGGCATGAACACTGAAGCTTTCTTT
NA	16	TRBJ2-1	NA	TRBV10-3	CAISESTSGARDEQFF	TGTGCCATCAGTGAGTCCACATCAGGTGCGAGGGATGAGCAGTTCTTC
TRBD2	16	TRBJ2-7	NA	TRBV7-6	CASSLASGRAPYEQYF	TGTGCCAGCAGCTTAGCGAGCGGGAGGGCCCCCTACGAGCAGTACTTC
TRBD1	16	TRBJ1-1	NA	TRBV5-8	CASSLAGQGKFNEAFF	TGTGCCAGCAGCTTGGCCGGACAGGGGAAGTTTAATGAAGCTTTCTTT
NA	16	TRBJ2-3	NA	TRBV2	CASSRSYTVAPDTQYF	TGTGCCAGCAGTCGGTCTTATACCGTTGCGCCAGATACGCAGTATTTT
NA	13	TRBJ1-5	NA	TRBV12-3/TRBV12-4	CASRYKASQPQHF	TGTGCCAGCAGGTACAAAGCTAGTCAGCCCCAGCATTTT
NA	11	TRBJ2-7	once	TRBV13	CASSHSYEQYF	TGTGCCAGCAGCCACTCCTACGAGCAGTACTTC